This TCR beta chain was sequenced during a study of T cell clones after liver transplantation (dated by TCRdb to between 2017 and 2020). In the study overall: The samples were obtained from ITN030ST, a randomized trial that attempted immunosuppression withdrawal within 2 years after liver transplantation. Tolerance was defined as complete immunosuppression withdrawal for at least one year with no rise in liver enzymes beyond twice the upper limit of normal. Three of the eight recipients were HCV-positive; the others were transplanted for non-autoimmune, non-viral indications. Blood samples were taken pre-transplant, pre-randomization before withdrawal, and post-randomization after full withdrawal or failed withdrawal. As an antigen-independent comparator for the donor-reactive sequences, third party-reactive TCRbeta sequences from pre-transplant MLRs were identified as well. Of the 8 liver transplant recipients making up the studied cohort, 3 were classified as tolerant and 5 as non-tolerant. After a pre-transplant mixed lymphocyte reaction, TCRbeta sequencing was used to pinpoint donor-reactive T cell clones, which were subsequently tracked in post-transplant blood. The subjects received no induction therapy and were kept on standard immunosuppression until randomization at 12-24 months post-transplant.

On this clone itself: Its antigen is still unknown. No base-level quality is on record; no much larger clone is a single base apart.

For CDR1 and CDR2, the germline V gene lists MNHEY and SVGAGI. V and J lose 1 base and 0 bases, and a span of 4 bases separates them. From the cysteine through the phenylalanine, the CDR3 covers 15 amino acids. Solely the CDR3 DNA is kept, with 45 bases framed from the first base. General findings and caveats noted by the study authors: A greater decline was seen for donor-reactive sequences than for third party-reactive sequences, suggesting partial antigen-specific deletion unrelated to withdrawal success. A significant post-transplant decrease in circulating donor-reactive CD4 TCRbeta sequences was observed in most of the 8 subjects, irrespective of tolerance or HCV status. Low numbers of available donor cells limited the measurable donor-reactive repertoire in two subjects. Because allograft tissue specimens were not available, migration of donor-reactive T cells into the graft, rather than deletion, may have occurred. When repertoire turnover was accounted for, significantly reduced detection of donor-reactive sequences was found in 7 of 8 subjects for CD4 and in 8 of 8 subjects for CD8. The conclusions were considered preliminary, being limited by small, heterogeneous patient numbers and non-standardized post-transplant time points.

Frozen genomic DNA underwent high-throughput TCRbeta CDR3 sequencing by immunoSEQ, including PCR amplification, mapping, bias correction and internal controls. Processing in the source paper ran as follows. Productive rearrangements were retained, and unique TCRbeta sequences were defined by the CDR3 nucleotide sequence together with the V and J gene. For a sequence to be called donor-reactive, it needed a frequency of at least 0.01% and at least 5-fold expansion in CFSE-low cells compared with unstimulated pre-transplant cells. Per-subject minimum frequency thresholds, based on the lowest-template unstimulated sample, ensured at least 90% detection power. Repertoire turnover was measured by Jensen-Shannon divergence between the top 1000 TCRbeta sequences post- and pre-transplant. Two-sided Fisher's exact tests were used to test for changes in how often donor-reactive sequences were detected. TCRdb took this table from immuneACCESS and kept in-frame rearrangements with V and J called. Such tables lack part of the clones; where checked against another copy, unresolved V genes explain under half of the gap, and the rest is unexplained. V and J calls and clone size follow that table, whereas D and trimming were derived from the DNA. The sample table holds around 76,000 clones, of which roughly 80% were seen once. Of the sample, 0.65% to 0.85% falls within the top ten clones.

Unstimulated PBMCs, after thawing, were stained for CD3, CD4 and CD8 and then FACS-sorted into CD3+CD4+ and CD3+CD8+ populations. Each of the 8 studied subjects was randomized to immunosuppression withdrawal. The Qiagen DNeasy Blood and Tissue Kit was used to isolate genomic DNA. The starting material was CD4+ T cells from blood, obtained 12 months after liver transplant. The sequence joins TRBV6-5 to TRBJ2-6, with no confidently assigned D gene. The sequence derives from a human patient who received a liver transplant. Some T cells present after a transplant may be cells of the graft donor. The CDR3 protein is CASSYWVSGANVLTF. DNA sequence: TGTGCCAGCAGTTACTGGGTCTCTGGGGCCAACGTCCTGACTTTC.